This is a list of T cell receptor beta chains from one sample in a study of cytomegalovirus exposure and HLA in healthy donors. Profiled with immunoSEQ multiplex PCR; TCRdb holds only in-frame clones, not every one. The sample records around 90,000 clones, around 84% being singletons. The sequencing input was PBMCs. The receptors were gathered from a man aged 35 to 55 in good health and CMV-seropositive. CDR3s include the opening cysteine and the closing phenylalanine or tryptophan. D genes are given only for firm matches. Size values are once, few and many counts, or a class for expanded clones, and some rows have none.

cdr3_aa cdr3_nt j_call v_call d_call clone_size
CASSFRLAGGPSNTGELFF TGTGCCAGCAGTTTTCGGTTAGCGGGAGGGCCCTCGAACACCGGGGAGCTGTTTTTT TRBJ2-2 TRBV27 TRBD2 .
CASREGGQPQHF TGTGCCAGCAGGGAGGGAGGCCAGCCCCAGCATTTT TRBJ1-5 TRBV19 . .
CASSTLAAGGEQYF TGTGCCAGCAGTACCCTAGCGGCTGGGGGCGAGCAGTACTTC TRBJ2-7 TRBV27 TRBD2 once
CASSQVRRVNEQYF TGTGCCAGCAGCCAGGTTAGACGGGTTAACGAGCAGTACTTC TRBJ2-7 TRBV14 . .
CASSRLASSYNEQFF TGTGCCAGCAGTCGACTAGCGAGCTCCTACAATGAGCAGTTCTTC TRBJ2-1 TRBV28 TRBD2 .
CASQGINYGYTF TGTGCCAGCCAGGGAATCAACTATGGCTACACCTTC TRBJ1-2 TRBV6-1 . .
CASSQGTGFYGYTF TGTGCCAGCAGTCAGGGAACAGGATTCTATGGCTACACCTTC TRBJ1-2 TRBV6-1 . .
CASGQVNTGELFF TGCGCCAGTGGACAGGTTAACACCGGGGAGCTGTTTTTT TRBJ2-2 TRBV4-1 TRBD1 .
CASSQGHRRENSGNTIYF TGCGCCAGCAGTCAAGGGCATCGTAGGGAGAACTCTGGAAACACCATATATTTT TRBJ1-3 TRBV23-1 . .
CATSRDLAGGPDEQFF TGTGCCACCAGCAGAGATCTTGCGGGAGGGCCGGATGAGCAGTTCTTC TRBJ2-1 TRBV15 TRBD2 .
CASSESHGDYGYTF TGTGCCAGCAGTGAATCTCACGGAGACTATGGCTACACCTTC TRBJ1-2 TRBV6-1 . once
CASSYGGGGFDEQFF TGTGCCAGCAGTTACGGCGGGGGGGGGTTCGATGAGCAGTTCTTC TRBJ2-1 TRBV6-6 TRBD2 once
CASKTSGGSRELFF TGTGCCAGCAAGACTAGCGGGGGATCCCGGGAGCTGTTTTTT TRBJ2-2 TRBV7-3 TRBD2 .